These 18 T cell receptor beta chains originate from one sample sequenced in a study of blood T cell repertoires in COVID-19. Repertoires were generated with immunoSEQ multiplex PCR, while TCRdb's copy carries only in-frame clones and drops some. Here the sample spans about 50,000 clones, roughly 82% being singletons. Sequences were obtained from peripheral blood. These receptor sequences come from a woman aged 60-75 years with acute or convalescent COVID-19.

This clone has just one count. The chain links TRBV7-8 to TRBJ1-3, with TRBD1 identical over 10 bases. Germline assignment: CDR1 SGHVS and CDR2 FQNEAQ. V shed 3 bases, J shed 2 bases, and the junction held 13 bases outside the gene matches. The CDR3 covers 19 residues. DNA of the CDR3: TGTGCCAGCAGCTTTTCCGGGACAGGGGTACATTTCCCTGGAAACACCATATATTTT. As protein: CASSFSGTGVHFPGNTIYF.

As for this clone: This may be a read error, as it is one base from a much larger clone. CDR3 DNA: TGTGCCAGCAGCTTAGAGGGACAGGTGAACACTGAAGCTTTCTTT. Its translation is CASSLEGQVNTEAFF. J is TRBJ1-1 and V is TRBV11-2; 8 positions agree with TRBD1. The germline CDR1 and CDR2 sequences are SGHAT and FQNNGV. The CDR3 extends over 15 amino acids. J lost 0 bases, V lost 0 bases, and 0 bases had no gene match.

The rearrangement joins TRBV12-3 or TRBV12-4 to TRBJ1-2; D is ambiguous. The CDR3 is 13 amino acids. The V end lost 6 bases, the J end lost 8 bases, and 16 bases lay between the germline ends. The CDR3 protein is CASSLGSLVGYTF. The CDR3 coding sequence is TGTGCCAGCAGCCTCGGGTCCCTCGTCGGCTACACCTTC.

The CDR3 sequence is CASSFQGEETQYF. DNA for the CDR3: TGCGCCAGCAGCTTTCAGGGGGAAGAGACCCAGTACTTC. The chain couples TRBV5-1 to TRBJ2-5; the match to TRBD1 covers 7 bases. Losses at the gene ends were 2 bases for V and 3 bases for J; bases not matched to a gene: 1. Germline-derived CDR1 and CDR2 are SGHRS and YFSETQ. The length of the CDR3 is 13 residues.

This chain links TRBV28 with TRBJ2-3; D gene uncertain. Germline lookup yields CDR1 MDHEN and CDR2 SYDVKM. This CDR3 contains 13 residues. The germline V and J ends were trimmed by 4 bases and 6 bases, with 11 bases remaining between them. CDR3 region: CASSSPPGDTQYF. The CDR3 bases are TGTGCCAGCAGTTCACCGCCCGGGGATACGCAGTATTTT.

This chain joins TRBV24-1 and TRBJ2-5; 9 nucleotides match TRBD2. CDR1 and CDR2 (germline): KGHDR, SFDVKD. V shed 3 bases and J 5 bases; nucleotides not matched to a gene: 6. There are 15 residues in the CDR3. CDR3 in amino acids: CATSDAGGPAETQYF. CDR3 DNA: TGTGCCACCAGTGATGCGGGGGGGCCTGCCGAGACCCAGTACTTC.

This clone is labeled as medium-sized. Given the absence of the conserved phenylalanine or tryptophan at the CDR3 end, a read error is likely. It is unclear where the CDR3 begins or ends on the DNA, so no DNA is shown, and the CDR3 is as TCRdb lists it. The chain is built from TRBV5-4 and TRBJ1-5; the tabulated D call, TRBD1, remains unverified against the DNA. The CDR3 contains 12 residues when both ends are counted. CDR1 is SGHNT and CDR2 is YYREEE in the germline V gene (reference sequence). This CDR3 is CASSFGQGFAAV.

The chain carries TRBV29-1 and TRBJ2-3; no clear D. CDR1 is SQVTM, CDR2 ANQGSEA, per germline. There are 13 residues in the CDR3. V lost 8 bases and J 0 bases, leaving 12 bases between the germline ends. DNA of the CDR3: TGCAGCCATGAGGCACCAAGCACAGATACGCAGTATTTT. It yields the protein CSHEAPSTDTQYF.

The V gene is TRBV19, the J gene TRBJ1-4; possible D gene TRBD1, 6 bases. This CDR3 is built from 18 residues. The V gene lost 4 bases and the J gene lost 0 bases, with 18 bases spanning the gap. CDR1 and CDR2 (germline): LNHDA, SQIVND (reference sequence). CDR3 sequence (DNA): TGTGCCAGTAGTAACCCTACCGACAGGATTGCAACTAATGAAAAACTGTTTTTT. It translates to CASSNPTDRIATNEKLFF.

This sequence joins TRBV5-1 and TRBJ2-6, with D possibly matching TRBD1 (5 bases). The germline V gene has CDR1 SGHRS and CDR2 YFSETQ. This CDR3 spans 18 amino acids. Between the trimmed V and J ends, which lost 4 bases and 2 bases, there was a span of 19 bases. Here the CDR3 reads CASSGRQIRLPGANVLTF. CDR3 DNA: TGCGCCAGCAGCGGGCGACAGATCAGGCTGCCTGGGGCCAACGTCCTGACTTTC.

V usage is TRBV9 and J usage is TRBJ1-4; a weak D match, TRBD1 (5 bases). The CDR3 spans 16 residues. Trimming stripped 4 bases from V and 4 bases from J, with 17 bases between. Germline-derived CDR1 and CDR2 are SGDLS and YYNGEE. The CDR3 reads CASSFGGQGVNEKLFF. In DNA, the CDR3 is TGTGCCAGCAGCTTCGGTGGGCAGGGCGTTAATGAAAAACTGTTTTTT.

The CDR3 nucleotides read TGTGCCAGCAGCCCTGGGAGGAGCGCCGCAACTAATGAAAAACTGTTTTTT. Translating it yields CASSPGRSAATNEKLFF. The genes are TRBV9 and TRBJ1-4; D unresolved. V was clipped by 4 bases and J by 0 bases, with 16 bases between them. Germline CDR1 and CDR2: SGDLS and YYNGEE. This CDR3 has 17 amino acids.

CDR3 protein: CASSLATSGDTGELFF. CDR3 nucleotides: TGTGCCAGCAGCTTAGCGACTAGCGGAGACACCGGGGAGCTGTTTTTT. V and J are TRBV7-9 and TRBJ2-2; 9 bases map to TRBD2. Trimming removed 0 bases from V and 3 bases from J; junction bases left unmatched: 2. The CDR3 covers 16 residues. Germline CDR1 and CDR2: SEHNR and FQNEAQ (reference sequence).

V usage is TRBV5-1 and J usage is TRBJ2-7; no definite D call. Germline V lookup: CDR1 SGHRS, CDR2 YFSETQ. The V gene lost 2 bases and the J gene lost 6 bases, with 12 bases spanning the gap. This CDR3 has 13 amino acids. The CDR3 region is CASSLTITGEQYF. The CDR3 DNA is TGCGCCAGCAGCTTAACCATAACGGGCGAGCAGTACTTC.

The chain combines TRBV5-4 with TRBJ1-3; 9 nucleotides align to TRBD1. The CDR3 has 16 amino acids. V trimming: 3 bases; J trimming: 2 bases; junction bases outside the gene matches: 6. CDR1 is SGHNT, CDR2 YYREEE, per germline (reference sequence). Written as DNA, the CDR3 is TGTGCCAGCAGCTCCGCCGGGACAGGGCCTGGAAACACCATATATTTT. Encoded protein: CASSSAGTGPGNTIYF.

J is TRBJ1-2 and V is TRBV28; D might be TRBD1 (5 bases). V gave up 8 bases and J gave up 5 bases, with 6 bases separating them. CDR3 length equals 10 residues. CDR1 is MDHEN, CDR2 SYDVKM, per germline. CDR3 sequence (DNA): TGTGCCAGCGGGGCTTATGGCTACACCTTC. This codes for CASGAYGYTF.

V usage is TRBV5-1 and J usage is TRBJ1-4; D is possibly TRBD1 (6 bases). This CDR3 spans 14 amino acids. In germline, CDR1 is SGHRS, CDR2 YFSETQ. The V and J ends lost 0 bases and 6 bases respectively, with 9 bases between them. The CDR3 spells CASSLGQGYEKLFF. CDR3 nucleotide sequence: TGCGCCAGCAGCTTGGGGCAGGGGTATGAAAAACTGTTTTTT. The full variable domain, with the rest looked up from reference TRBV5-1 and TRBJ1-4, is KAGVTQTPRYLIKTRGQQVTLSCSPISGHRSVSWYQQTPGQGLQFLFEYFSETQRNKGNFPGRFSGRQFSNSRSEMNVSTLELGDSALYLCASSLGQGYEKLFFGSGTQLSVL.

The chain has TRBV20-1 and TRBJ1-2; D unresolved. The CDR3 length is 11 residues. V lost 1 base and J 8 bases, leaving 8 bases between the germline ends. From germline, CDR1 is DFQATT and CDR2 SNEGSKA (reference sequence). The CDR3: CSARVFGGYTF. DNA for the CDR3: TGCAGTGCTAGAGTATTCGGGGGCTACACCTTC.